This T cell receptor beta chain was retrieved from a study of shared clonotypes between healthy human individuals. The CDR3 runs 13 residues. Trimming took off 4 bases at V and 7 bases at J, with 10 bases between the two ends. CDR1 and CDR2 (germline): KGHSH, LQKENI. Overall study results and limits: Between four donors, naive CD4 clonotypes were shared at a level of about 5%.

Concerning this clone itself: Its cognate antigen is unknown.

The data were produced by immunoSEQ multiplex PCR, yet TCRdb's version contains in-frame clones alone and is incomplete. The sample lists some 900,000 clones, 76% occurring once. The clonotype originates from a man aged 18-30 years in good health. The rearrangement joins TRBV18 to TRBJ1-4, with D possibly matching TRBD1 (6 bases). Sequenced input: memory CD4+ T cells sorted from blood. Regarding subset: CD45RA-negative fraction. CDR3 DNA sequence: TGTGCCAGCTCACGGGGGCTGGGTGAAAAACTGTTTTTT. Residues: CASSRGLGEKLFF.